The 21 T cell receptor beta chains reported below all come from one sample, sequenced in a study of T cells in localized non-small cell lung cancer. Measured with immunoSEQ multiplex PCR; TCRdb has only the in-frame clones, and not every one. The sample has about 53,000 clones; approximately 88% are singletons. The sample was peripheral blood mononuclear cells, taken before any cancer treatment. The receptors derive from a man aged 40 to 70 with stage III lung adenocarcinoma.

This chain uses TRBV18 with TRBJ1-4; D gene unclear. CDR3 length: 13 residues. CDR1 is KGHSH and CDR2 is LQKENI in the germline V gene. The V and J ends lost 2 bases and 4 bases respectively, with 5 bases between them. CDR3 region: CASSPGSNEKLFF. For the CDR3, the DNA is TGTGCCAGCTCACCAGGCAGTAATGAAAAACTGTTTTTT.

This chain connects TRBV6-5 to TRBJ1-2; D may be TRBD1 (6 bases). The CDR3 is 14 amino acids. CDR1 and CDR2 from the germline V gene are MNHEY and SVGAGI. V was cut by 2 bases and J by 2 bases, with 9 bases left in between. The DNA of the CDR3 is TGTGCCAGCAGTTACGACAGGCTCAACTATGGCTACACCTTC. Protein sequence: CASSYDRLNYGYTF.

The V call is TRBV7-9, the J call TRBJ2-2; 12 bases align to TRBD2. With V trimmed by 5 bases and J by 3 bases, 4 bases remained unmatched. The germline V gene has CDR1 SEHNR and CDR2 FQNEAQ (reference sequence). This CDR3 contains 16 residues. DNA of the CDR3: TGTGCCAGCAGCCCGACTAGCGGGAGATACACCGGGGAGCTGTTTTTT. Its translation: CASSPTSGRYTGELFF.

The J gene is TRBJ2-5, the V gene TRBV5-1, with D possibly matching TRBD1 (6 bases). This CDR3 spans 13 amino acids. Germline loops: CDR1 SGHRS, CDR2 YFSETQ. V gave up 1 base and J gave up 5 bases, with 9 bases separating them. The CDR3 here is CASSLTGLETQYF. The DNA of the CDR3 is TGCGCCAGCAGCTTGACAGGGTTGGAGACCCAGTACTTC.

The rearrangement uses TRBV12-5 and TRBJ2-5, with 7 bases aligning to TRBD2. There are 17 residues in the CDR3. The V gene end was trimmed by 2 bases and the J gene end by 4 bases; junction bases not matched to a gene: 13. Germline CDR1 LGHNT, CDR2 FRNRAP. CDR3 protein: CASGLSHSGNIGETQYF. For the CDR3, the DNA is TGTGCTAGTGGTTTGTCTCACAGCGGGAACATAGGAGAGACCCAGTACTTC.

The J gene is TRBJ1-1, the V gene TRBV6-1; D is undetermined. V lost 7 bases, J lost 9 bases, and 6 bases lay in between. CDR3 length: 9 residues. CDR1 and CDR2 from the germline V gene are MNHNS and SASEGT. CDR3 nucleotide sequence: TGTGCCAGCAATGGTAAAGCTTTCTTT. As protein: CASNGKAFF.

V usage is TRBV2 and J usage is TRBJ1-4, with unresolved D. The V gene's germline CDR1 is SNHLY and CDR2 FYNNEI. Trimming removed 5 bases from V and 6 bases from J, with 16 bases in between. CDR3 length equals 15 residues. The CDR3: CASSRETNQHEKLFF. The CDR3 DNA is TGTGCCAGCAGTAGGGAGACAAACCAACATGAAAAACTGTTTTTT.

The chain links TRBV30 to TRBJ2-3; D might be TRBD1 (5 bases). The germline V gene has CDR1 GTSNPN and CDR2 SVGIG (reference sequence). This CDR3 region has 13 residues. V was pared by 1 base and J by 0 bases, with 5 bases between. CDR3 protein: CAWSEGSTDTQYF. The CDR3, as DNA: TGTGCCTGGAGTGAGGGGAGCACAGATACGCAGTATTTT.

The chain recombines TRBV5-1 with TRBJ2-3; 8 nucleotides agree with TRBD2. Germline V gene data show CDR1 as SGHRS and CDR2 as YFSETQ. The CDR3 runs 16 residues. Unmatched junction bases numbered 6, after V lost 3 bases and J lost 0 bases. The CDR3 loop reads CASSSGLAVSTDTQYF. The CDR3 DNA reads TGCGCCAGCAGCTCCGGACTAGCCGTCAGCACAGATACGCAGTATTTT.

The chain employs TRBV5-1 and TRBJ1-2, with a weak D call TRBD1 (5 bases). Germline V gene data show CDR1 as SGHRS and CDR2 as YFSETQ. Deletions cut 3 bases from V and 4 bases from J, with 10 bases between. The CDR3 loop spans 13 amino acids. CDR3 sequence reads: CASSSGRLYGYTF. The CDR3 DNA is TGCGCCAGCAGCTCAGGGAGACTCTATGGCTACACCTTC. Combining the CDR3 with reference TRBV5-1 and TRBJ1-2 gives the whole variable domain KAGVTQTPRYLIKTRGQQVTLSCSPISGHRSVSWYQQTPGQGLQFLFEYFSETQRNKGNFPGRFSGRQFSNSRSEMNVSTLELGDSALYLCASSSGRLYGYTFGSGTRLTVV.

The CDR3 loop reads CASSFGTGQYEQYF. CDR3 in DNA: TGTGCCAGCAGCTTTGGGACAGGGCAATACGAGCAGTACTTC. The rearrangement uses TRBV7-9 and TRBJ2-7; 9 positions agree with TRBD1. This CDR3 has 14 amino acids. V lost 3 bases, J lost 4 bases, and 4 bases stayed unmatched. Germline V gene data show CDR1 as SEHNR and CDR2 as FQNEAQ (reference sequence).

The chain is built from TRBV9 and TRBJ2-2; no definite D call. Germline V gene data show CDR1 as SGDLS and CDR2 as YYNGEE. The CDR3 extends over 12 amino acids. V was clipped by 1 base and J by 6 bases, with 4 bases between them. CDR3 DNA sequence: TGTGCCAGCAGCGTAAATGCCGGGGAGCTGTTTTTT. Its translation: CASSVNAGELFF.

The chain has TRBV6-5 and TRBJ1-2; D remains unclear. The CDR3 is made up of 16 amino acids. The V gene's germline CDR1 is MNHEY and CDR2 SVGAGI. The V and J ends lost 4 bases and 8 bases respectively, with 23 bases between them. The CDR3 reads CASSSNLRWGVGGYTF. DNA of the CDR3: TGTGCCAGCAGTTCGAATCTCCGCTGGGGTGTTGGAGGCTACACCTTC.

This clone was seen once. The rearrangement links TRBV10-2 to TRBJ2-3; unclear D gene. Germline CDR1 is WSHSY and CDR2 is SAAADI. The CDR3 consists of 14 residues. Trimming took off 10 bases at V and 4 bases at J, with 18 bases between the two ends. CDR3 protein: CATLPTGQPDTQYF. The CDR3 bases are TGCGCCACCCTACCAACGGGCCAGCCAGATACGCAGTATTTT.

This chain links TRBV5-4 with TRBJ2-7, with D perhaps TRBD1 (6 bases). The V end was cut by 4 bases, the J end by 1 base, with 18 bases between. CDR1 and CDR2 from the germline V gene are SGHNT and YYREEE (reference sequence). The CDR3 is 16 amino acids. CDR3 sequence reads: CASSVIQGVGSYEQYF. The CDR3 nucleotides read TGTGCCAGCAGCGTTATACAGGGAGTAGGATCCTACGAGCAGTACTTC.

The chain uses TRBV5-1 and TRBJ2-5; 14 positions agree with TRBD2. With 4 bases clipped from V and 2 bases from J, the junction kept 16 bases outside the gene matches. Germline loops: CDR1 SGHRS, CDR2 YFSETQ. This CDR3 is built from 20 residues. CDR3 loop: CASSVAGTSGSGGPQETQYF. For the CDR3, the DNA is TGCGCCAGCAGCGTAGCCGGGACTAGCGGGAGCGGGGGCCCTCAAGAGACCCAGTACTTC. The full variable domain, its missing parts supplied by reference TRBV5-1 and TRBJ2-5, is KAGVTQTPRYLIKTRGQQVTLSCSPISGHRSVSWYQQTPGQGLQFLFEYFSETQRNKGNFPGRFSGRQFSNSRSEMNVSTLELGDSALYLCASSVAGTSGSGGPQETQYFGPGTRLLVL.

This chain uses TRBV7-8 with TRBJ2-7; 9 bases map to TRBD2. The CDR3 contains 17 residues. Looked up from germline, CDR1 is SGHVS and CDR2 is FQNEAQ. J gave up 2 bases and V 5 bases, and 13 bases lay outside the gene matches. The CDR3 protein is CASSLGFLAGVTYEQYF. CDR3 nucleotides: TGTGCCAGCAGCCTTGGGTTTTTAGCGGGAGTAACCTACGAGCAGTACTTC.

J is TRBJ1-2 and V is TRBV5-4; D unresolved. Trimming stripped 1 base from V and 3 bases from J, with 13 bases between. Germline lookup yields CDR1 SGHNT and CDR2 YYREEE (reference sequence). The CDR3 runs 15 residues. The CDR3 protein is CASSLRNGQDYGYTF. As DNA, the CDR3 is TGTGCCAGCAGCTTGCGGAACGGGCAGGACTATGGCTACACCTTC. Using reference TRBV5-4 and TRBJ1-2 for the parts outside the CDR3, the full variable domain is ETGVTQSPTHLIKTRGQQVTLRCSSQSGHNTVSWYQQALGQGPQFIFQYYREEENGRGNFPPRFSGLQFPNYSSELNVNALELDDSALYLCASSLRNGQDYGYTFGSGTRLTVV.

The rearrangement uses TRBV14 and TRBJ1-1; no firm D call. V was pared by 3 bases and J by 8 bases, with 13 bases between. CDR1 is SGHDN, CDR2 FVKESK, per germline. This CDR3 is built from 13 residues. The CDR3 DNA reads TGTGCCAGCAGCCAGGGGAATCTGGGGGAAGCTTTCTTT. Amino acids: CASSQGNLGEAFF. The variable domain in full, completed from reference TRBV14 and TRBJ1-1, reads EAGVTQFPSHSVIEKGQTVTLRCDPISGHDNLYWYRRVMGKEIKFLLHFVKESKQDESGMPNNRFLAERTGGTYSTLKVQPAELEDSGVYFCASSQGNLGEAFFGQGTRLTVV.

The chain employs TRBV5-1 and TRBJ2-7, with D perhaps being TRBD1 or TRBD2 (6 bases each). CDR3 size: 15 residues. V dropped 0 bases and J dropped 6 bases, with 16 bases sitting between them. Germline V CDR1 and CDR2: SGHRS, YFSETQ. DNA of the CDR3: TGCGCCAGCAGCTTGGACGGGGGCCGCCTAAGCGAGCAGTACTTC. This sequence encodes CASSLDGGRLSEQYF.

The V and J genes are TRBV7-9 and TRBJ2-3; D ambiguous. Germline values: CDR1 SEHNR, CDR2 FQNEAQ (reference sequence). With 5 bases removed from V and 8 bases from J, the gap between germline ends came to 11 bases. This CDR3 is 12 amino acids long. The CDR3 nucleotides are TGTGCCAGCAGCGAAAGTCGTGGTACGCAGTATTTT. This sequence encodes CASSESRGTQYF.